The 30 T cell receptor beta chains reported below all come from one sample, sequenced in a study of T cells expressing NK-cell markers. TCRdb re-called the 5' RACE reads, yielding one record per CDR3 amino acid sequence without DNA. The sample data list 200,000 to 300,000 distinct CDR3 sequences. The sequencing sample was made of blood T cells: a sorted CD56 or NKG2C T cell subset, CD4+ or CD8+ T cells, or bulk PBMC T cells (not recorded which). These receptors were taken from a man younger than 35 in good health.

The chain couples TRBV12-3 or TRBV12-4 to TRBJ2-2. CDR3 length: 14 amino acids. The CDR3 is CASSLSINTGELFF.

V usage is TRBV13 and J usage is TRBJ2-1; TCRdb's D call, TRBD2, is unchecked because there is no DNA. The CDR3 totals 16 residues. Germline V gene lookup returns CDR1 PRHDT and CDR2 FYEKMQ (reference sequence). The CDR3 reads CASRPPGGEGYNEQFF. The whole variable domain, remainder taken from reference TRBV13 and TRBJ2-1, is AAGVIQSPRHLIKEKRETATLKCYPIPRHDTVYWYQQGPGQDPQFLISFYEKMQSDKGSIPDRFSAQQFSDYHSELNMSSLELGDSALYFCASRPPGGEGYNEQFFGPGTRLTVL.

The gene calls are TRBV10-2 and TRBJ1-2. CDR1 and CDR2 from the germline V gene are WSHSY and SAAADI. The CDR3 is 14 amino acids. CDR3 loop: CASSVPGEIYGYTF.

The chain couples TRBV7-2 to TRBJ2-5; there is no DNA to check the TCRdb D call of TRBD2. CDR1 is SGHTA, CDR2 FQGNSA, per germline. The CDR3 has 14 residues. The CDR3 reads CASSRDYRQETQYF.

CDR3 amino acids: CASSPPGLAGSTDTQYF. The chain joins TRBV18 to TRBJ2-3; there is no DNA to check the TCRdb D call of TRBD2. This CDR3 spans 17 amino acids. CDR1 and CDR2 from the germline V gene are KGHSH and LQKENI.

The chain has TRBV11-3 and TRBJ2-1; TCRdb's assignment of TRBD2 cannot be checked, as there is no DNA. Germline loops: CDR1 SGHNT, CDR2 YENEEA. This CDR3 has 14 amino acids. CDR3 region: CASSPGGAYNEQFF.

The rearrangement joins TRBV6-1 to TRBJ2-1; the TCRdb call, TRBD1, lacks DNA for checking. This CDR3 has 16 amino acids. Germline CDR1 MNHNS, CDR2 SASEGT. This chain's CDR3 is CASRELPGQGHNEQFF.

The rearrangement uses TRBV24-1 and TRBJ2-1; checking the TCRdb D call of TRBD1 is not possible without DNA. The CDR3 spans 14 residues. The V gene's germline CDR1 is KGHDR and CDR2 SFDVKD. The CDR3 here is CATSKTGSYNEQFF.

The rearrangement links TRBV10-3 to TRBJ2-7; TCRdb calls TRBD2, which cannot be checked without DNA. The CDR3 loop spans 14 amino acids. CDR1 is ENHRY, CDR2 SYGVKD, per germline. This chain's CDR3 is CAISESPRVHEQYF.

The chain carries TRBV29-1 and TRBJ1-1; TCRdb gives TRBD1 as the D gene, but with no DNA this cannot be confirmed. CDR1 is SQVTM and CDR2 is ANQGSEA in the germline V gene. The CDR3 contains 12 residues. CDR3 residues: CSVARPDTEAFF.

The gene calls are TRBV24-1 and TRBJ2-1; there is no DNA to check the TCRdb D call of TRBD2. There are 12 residues in the CDR3. Germline CDR1 KGHDR, CDR2 SFDVKD. The CDR3: CATTSGRNEQFF.

V and J are TRBV6-2 or TRBV6-3 and TRBJ2-1; TCRdb's D call of TRBD2 is untestable without DNA. CDR1 is MNHEY and CDR2 is SVGEGT in the germline V gene. This CDR3 spans 20 amino acids. The CDR3 protein is CASSYRVGSLAGGPWNEQFF.

This sequence joins TRBV5-1 and TRBJ2-2; there is no DNA to check the TCRdb D call of TRBD1. Germline assignment: CDR1 SGHRS and CDR2 YFSETQ. CDR3 size: 16 residues. The CDR3 protein is CASSLEGTGNTGELFF.

The chain combines TRBV20-1 with TRBJ2-3; the D call from TCRdb, TRBD2, cannot be confirmed without DNA. This CDR3 spans 16 amino acids. Germline V lookup: CDR1 DFQATT, CDR2 SNEGSKA (reference sequence). CDR3: CSDRGTSGSYTDTQYF.

This chain links TRBV5-1 with TRBJ2-3. The CDR3 runs 11 residues. Looked up from germline, CDR1 is SGHRS and CDR2 is YFSETQ. The CDR3 here is CASRIGHAQYF.

V is TRBV24-1 and J is TRBJ1-1; there is no DNA to check the TCRdb D call of TRBD1. CDR1 and CDR2 (germline): KGHDR, SFDVKD. CDR3 length: 13 residues. The chain's CDR3 is CATSDPGGAEAFF.

The chain links TRBV25-1 to TRBJ2-1; TCRdb reports TRBD2, a call that lacks DNA to check it against. Germline CDR1 and CDR2: MGHDK and SYGVNS. This CDR3 contains 16 residues. CDR3 in amino acids: CASSEAGPRSYNEQFF.

This sequence joins TRBV6-1 and TRBJ1-1; lacking DNA, the TRBD1 call made by TCRdb goes unchecked. Per the germline V gene, CDR1 is MNHNS and CDR2 is SASEGT. The CDR3 consists of 15 residues. The CDR3 reads CASRPDRDLRTEAFF.

The gene calls are TRBV5-5 and TRBJ2-2. Germline V gene lookup returns CDR1 SGHKS and CDR2 YYEKEE (reference sequence). The CDR3 covers 14 residues. CDR3: CASSLVPDTGELFF.

The V call is TRBV4-2, the J call TRBJ2-7; TCRdb returns TRBD2, unconfirmable since there is no DNA. Germline CDR1 LGHNA, CDR2 YNFKEQ. The CDR3 contains 16 residues. The CDR3 reads CASSQESGTTIYEQYF.

This chain connects TRBV23-1 to TRBJ1-5. TRBV23-1 is classed as an ORF, of uncertain function. The CDR3 is 15 residues long. The CDR3 is CASTDPRGDNQPQHF.

The CDR3 loop reads CASRRRGSSYNEQFF. The V call is TRBV5-8, the J call TRBJ2-1. CDR3 length: 15 amino acids. Germline CDR1 reads SGHTS; CDR2 reads YDEGEE.

The chain employs TRBV4-1 and TRBJ2-1; no DNA is available, so the TRBD1 call from TCRdb remains unchecked. The germline CDR1 and CDR2 sequences are MGHRA and YSYEKL. CDR3 size: 14 residues. The CDR3 loop is CASSQGPIQNEQFF.

This chain uses TRBV15 with TRBJ1-2. The CDR3 runs 12 residues. CDR1 LNHNV and CDR2 YYDKDF come from the germline V gene (reference sequence). CDR3 sequence: CATSRGENLCTF.

This chain joins TRBV5-1 and TRBJ1-1; TCRdb's assignment of TRBD1 cannot be checked, as there is no DNA. This CDR3 has 17 residues. Germline lookup yields CDR1 SGHRS and CDR2 YFSETQ. This CDR3 reads CASSYNRGQRVNTEAFF.

The chain recombines TRBV25-1 with TRBJ2-3; with no DNA, the TCRdb D assignment of TRBD2 cannot be verified. This CDR3 is built from 16 residues. Germline V gene lookup returns CDR1 MGHDK and CDR2 SYGVNS. The CDR3 is CASSELAGKGTDTQYF.

The gene calls are TRBV6-1 and TRBJ2-5. Looked up from germline, CDR1 is MNHNS and CDR2 is SASEGT. The CDR3 extends over 12 amino acids. The CDR3 region is CASSVRAETQYF.

V is TRBV10-1 and J is TRBJ2-1; TCRdb's assignment of TRBD1 cannot be checked, as there is no DNA. Germline assignment: CDR1 WNHNN and CDR2 SYGVQD (reference sequence). The CDR3 consists of 14 residues. CDR3 in amino acids: CASSRDRVFSEQFF.

The V and J genes are TRBV24-1 and TRBJ1-2; with no DNA, the TCRdb D assignment of TRBD1 cannot be verified. Germline assignment: CDR1 KGHDR and CDR2 SFDVKD. The CDR3 length is 12 residues. CDR3 residues: CATNRDGYGYTF.

The rearrangement uses TRBV18 and TRBJ2-3. Germline loops: CDR1 KGHSH, CDR2 LQKENI. CDR3 length: 13 amino acids. This CDR3 is CASSPPTQYTQYF. Full variable domain (rest looked up from reference TRBV18 and TRBJ2-3): NAGVMQNPRHLVRRRGQEARLRCSPMKGHSHVYWYRQLPEEGLKFMVYLQKENIIDESGMPKERFSAEFPKEGPSILRIQQVVRGDSAAYFCASSPPTQYTQYFGPGTRLTVL.